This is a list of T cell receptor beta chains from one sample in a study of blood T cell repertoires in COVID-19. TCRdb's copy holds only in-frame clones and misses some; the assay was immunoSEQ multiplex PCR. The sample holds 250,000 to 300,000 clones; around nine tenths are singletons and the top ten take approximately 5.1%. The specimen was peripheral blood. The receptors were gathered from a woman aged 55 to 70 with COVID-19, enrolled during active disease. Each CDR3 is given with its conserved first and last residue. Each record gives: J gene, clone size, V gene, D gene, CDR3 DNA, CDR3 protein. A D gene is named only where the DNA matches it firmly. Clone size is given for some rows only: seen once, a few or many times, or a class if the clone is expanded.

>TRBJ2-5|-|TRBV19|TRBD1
TGTGCCAGTAGTATTGTGCAGGGGGTGAGGGAGACCCAGTACTTC
CASSIVQGVRETQYF
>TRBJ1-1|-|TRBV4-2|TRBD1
TGTGCCAGCAGCCAAGATCCGCAGGGGGGACGGAGAAGGACTGAAGCTTTCTTT
CASSQDPQGGRRRTEAFF
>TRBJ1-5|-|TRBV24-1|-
TGTGCCACCAGTGATTTCCTGGGGGCACGGTATTTT
CATSDFLGARYF
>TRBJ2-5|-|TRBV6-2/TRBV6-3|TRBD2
TGTGCCAGCAGTTACCCTGGACTAGCGGAGACCCAGTACTTC
CASSYPGLAETQYF
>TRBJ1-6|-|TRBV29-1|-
TGCAGCCGGGAGGGCAGGGCTGGTTCACCCCTCCACTTT
CSREGRAGSPLHF
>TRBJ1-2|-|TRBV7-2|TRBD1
TGTGCCAGCAACCCCGGACAGGGCGTTTACGGCTACACCTTC
CASNPGQGVYGYTF
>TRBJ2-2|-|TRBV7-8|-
TGTGCCAGCAGCTTTACTAGTGCCACCGGGGAGCTGTTTTTT
CASSFTSATGELFF
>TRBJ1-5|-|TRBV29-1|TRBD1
TGCAGCGTGGGGGACAGGGATAGCAATCAGCCCCAGCATTTT
CSVGDRDSNQPQHF
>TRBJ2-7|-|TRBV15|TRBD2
TGTGCCACCAGCAGATATGCAGCGGGAGGGCCGGGAGAGCAGTACTTC
CATSRYAAGGPGEQYF
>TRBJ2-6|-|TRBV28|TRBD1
TGTGCCAGCAGTTTATTGGGACAGGGGGACTCTGGGGCCAACGTCCTGACTTTC
CASSLLGQGDSGANVLTF
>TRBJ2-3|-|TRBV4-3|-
TGCGCCAGCAGCCCGCGCGGGGACGGACCCTGGGATACGCAGTATTTT
CASSPRGDGPWDTQYF
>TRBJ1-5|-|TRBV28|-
TGTGCCAGCAGAGGAAGACAAGGGGGTACTCGTCAGCCCCAGCATTTT
CASRGRQGGTRQPQHF
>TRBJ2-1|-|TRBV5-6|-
TGTGCCAGCAGCTTTAACAACAGGGTGAACAATGAGCAGTTCTTC
CASSFNNRVNNEQFF
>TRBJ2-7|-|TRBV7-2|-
TGTGCCAGCAGCGTCGGACAGTACGAGCAGTACTTC
CASSVGQYEQYF
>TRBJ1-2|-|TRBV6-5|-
TGTGCCAGCAGTAGACAGTGGTCTGAGGGCTACACCTTC
CASSRQWSEGYTF
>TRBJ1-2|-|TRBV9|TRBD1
TGTGCCAGCAGCGCCGTAGGGACAGGGAACTATGGCTACACCTTC
CASSAVGTGNYGYTF
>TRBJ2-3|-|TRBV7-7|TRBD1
TGTGCCAGCAGCTGGGACAGGAGCACAGATACGCAGTATTTT
CASSWDRSTDTQYF
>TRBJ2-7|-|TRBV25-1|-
TGTGCCAGCAGTGTAGGGACACGGGCGAGGTACGAGCAGTACTTC
CASSVGTRARYEQYF
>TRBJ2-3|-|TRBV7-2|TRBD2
TGTGCCAGCAGAAAACTAGCGGGAGGCACAGATACGCAGTATTTT
CASRKLAGGTDTQYF
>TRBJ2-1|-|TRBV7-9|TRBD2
TGTGCCGGAGGGGCTAGCGGGAGCTCCTACAATGAGCAGTTCTTC
CAGGASGSSYNEQFF
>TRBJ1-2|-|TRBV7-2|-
TGTGCCAGCAGCCCGGCGGCAGGGGACTATGGCTACACCTTC
CASSPAAGDYGYTF
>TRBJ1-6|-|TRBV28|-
TGTGCCAGCAGTTTATTGTGGGTAGGGGGTAATTCACCCCTCCACTTT
CASSLLWVGGNSPLHF
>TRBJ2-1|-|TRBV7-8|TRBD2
TGTGCCAGCAGCCTTGGGACTAGCGGGAGTTCTGAGTTAAGGAACAATGAGCAGTTCTTC
CASSLGTSGSSELRNNEQFF
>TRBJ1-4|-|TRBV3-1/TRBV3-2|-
TGTGCCAGCAGCCGAGCGATCGGGGGTAGAACTAATGAAAAACTGTTTTTT
CASSRAIGGRTNEKLFF
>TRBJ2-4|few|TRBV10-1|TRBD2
TGCGCCAGCACTAAGCGCCACAATAGCGGGAGGGCCCTCGAGGACAAAAACATTCAGTACTTC
CASTKRHNSGRALEDKNIQYF
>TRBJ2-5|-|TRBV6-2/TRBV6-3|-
TGTGCCAGCAGTTACATCCAGGGTGTCGGGAGAGGAGAGACCCAGTACTTC
CASSYIQGVGRGETQYF
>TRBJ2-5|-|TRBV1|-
TGCACCAGCAGCCAAGGGCCGGGCCAAGAGACCCAGTACTTC
CTSSQGPGQETQYF
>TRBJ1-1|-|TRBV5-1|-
TGCGCCAGCAGCTTGGCCCGGGTGAACACTGAAGCTTTCTTT
CASSLARVNTEAFF